Each of the 11 T cell receptor beta chains below was sequenced from the same sample in a study of regulatory T cells in long-lasting Graves disease. The time point was: newly diagnosed GD, antithyroid drugs for less than 3 months. From PBMCs, RNA was extracted and then used to make the TCR library. In building TCR beta libraries, iRepertoire HTBI primers were used together with Arm-PCR of CDR3 regions. Via MiXCR, TCRdb re-called the multiplex PCR reads, giving one row per CDR3 protein. In the table there are roughly 610,000 distinct CDR3 sequences, around 15% of which are singletons. This sample was also put to use in a study of T cells in Graves' hyperthyroidism and ophthalmopathy.

Sequencing used peripheral blood mononuclear cells (PBMCs), obtained at new diagnosis, from a patient treated with antithyroid drugs. The source is a man between 18 and 29 years old with Graves disease.

About this clonotype: With a much larger clone just one base away, this may be a read error. Since no conserved phenylalanine or tryptophan closes the CDR3, a read error is the likely cause. The gene calls are TRBV29-1 and TRBJ2-7; perhaps TRBD2 as D (6 bases). The CDR3 is made up of 11 amino acids. The V gene's germline CDR1 is SQVTM and CDR2 ANQGSEA. Trimming stripped 3 bases from V and 3 bases from J, with 6 bases between. CDR3 nucleotides: TGCAGCGTTGAGGGGGGCTACGAGCAGTACTCC. Its translation is CSVEGGYEQYS.

The V call is TRBV5-5, the J call TRBJ1-1, with TRBD1 as a possible D gene (6 bases). The CDR3 has 15 residues. V was pared by 0 bases and J by 0 bases, with 9 bases between. The germline gives CDR1 SGHKS, CDR2 YYEKEE (reference sequence). Here the CDR3 reads CASSLEGHLNTEAFF. CDR3 coding DNA: TGTGCCAGCAGCTTGGAGGGACATTTGAACACTGAAGCTTTCTTT.

This clonotype was seen only a few times. The V gene is TRBV7-6, the J gene TRBJ1-3, with D possibly TRBD1 on 5 matching bases. Trimming stripped 1 base from V and 0 bases from J, with 10 bases between. This CDR3 has 16 residues. Germline CDR1 SGHVS, CDR2 FNYEAQ. The DNA of the CDR3 is TGTGCCAGCAGCTTAGAAGCAGGGACCTCTGGAAACACCATATATTTT. Protein sequence: CASSLEAGTSGNTIYF.

The gene calls are TRBV11-3 and TRBJ1-3; D is undetermined. The CDR3 loop spans 15 amino acids. Germline CDR1 SGHNT, CDR2 YENEEA. V lost 1 base to trimming and J lost 2 bases, with 9 bases between them. CDR3 sequence: CASSLVADPGNTIYF. DNA of the CDR3: TGTGCCAGCAGCTTAGTTGCAGACCCTGGAAACACCATATATTTT.

The genes are TRBV2 and TRBJ1-2; D uncertain. The ends were cut back, 6 bases at V and 0 bases at J, with 8 bases in the middle. Per germline, CDR1 SNHLY and CDR2 FYNNEI. The CDR3 consists of 13 residues. CDR3 sequence reads: CASRPSPNYGYTF. CDR3 nucleotides: TGTGCCAGCAGACCAAGTCCTAACTATGGCTACACCTTC. The full variable domain, completed using reference TRBV2 and TRBJ1-2, is EPEVTQTPSHQVTQMGQEVILRCVPISNHLYFYWYRQILGQKVEFLVSFYNNEISEKSEIFDDQFSVERPDGSNFTLKIRSTKLEDSAMYFCASRPSPNYGYTFGSGTRLTVV.

This clonotype was observed a handful of times. The chain joins TRBV27 to TRBJ2-1; TRBD1 might be the D (6 bases). Between the trimmed V and J ends, which lost 6 bases and 6 bases, there was a span of 24 bases. The CDR3 is 17 amino acids. In germline, CDR1 is MNHEY, CDR2 SMNVEV (reference sequence). The CDR3 region has the DNA TGTGCCAGCAGCGCCCCGCCCGGCAGGGTAGGGGGCAATGAGCAGTTCTTC. Its translation: CASSAPPGRVGGNEQFF.

V is TRBV3-1 and J is TRBJ1-3; D is possibly TRBD1 (5 bases). CDR1 is LGHDT and CDR2 is YNNKEL in the germline V gene (reference sequence). With 4 bases removed from V and 0 bases from J, the gap between germline ends came to 13 bases. CDR3 length equals 16 residues. In nucleotides, the CDR3 is TGTGCCAGCAGCCCCTCTGGGGGAATCTCTGGAAACACCATATATTTT. Translating it yields CASSPSGGISGNTIYF.

This clonotype was detected ten times or more. This chain connects TRBV2 to TRBJ1-5; the match to TRBD1 covers 10 bases. The CDR3 spans 16 residues. Trimming at V came to 3 bases and at J to 7 bases, leaving 9 bases not matched to a gene. Germline V gene sequence: CDR1 SNHLY, CDR2 FYNNEI. The CDR3: CASSDRDRGLGQPQHF. The CDR3 coding sequence is TGTGCCAGCAGTGACCGGGACAGGGGATTAGGCCAGCCCCAGCATTTT.

This clonotype was detected only a few times. V is TRBV2 and J is TRBJ1-2, with D possibly TRBD1 on 6 matching bases. V lost 4 bases to trimming and J lost 6 bases, with 12 bases between them. Germline-derived CDR1 and CDR2 are SNHLY and FYNNEI. CDR3 length: 13 amino acids. CDR3 sequence reads: CASSAGQSDGYTF. The CDR3 DNA is TGTGCCAGCAGTGCCGGACAGTCGGATGGCTACACCTTC.

This clonotype was seen many times. In DNA form, the CDR3 reads TGTGCCACCAGCACCGACACAGGAAACACCATATATTTT. Translating it yields CATSTDTGNTIYF. The V gene is TRBV15, the J gene TRBJ1-3; D ambiguous. The CDR3 contains 13 residues. Trimming stripped 4 bases from V and 4 bases from J, with 8 bases between. CDR1 and CDR2 from the germline V gene are LNHNV and YYDKDF (reference sequence). The complete variable domain, with remaining parts taken from reference TRBV15 and TRBJ1-3, reads DAMVIQNPRYQVTQFGKPVTLSCSQTLNHNVMYWYQQKSSQAPKLLFHYYDKDFNNEADTPDNFQSRRPNTSFCFLDIRSPGLGDTAMYLCATSTDTGNTIYFGEGSWLTVV.

This clonotype has at least ten counts. The chain joins TRBV25-1 to TRBJ2-7; 8 bases fit TRBD1. CDR1 and CDR2 from the germline V gene are MGHDK and SYGVNS. The CDR3 totals 15 residues. Germline trimming cut 4 bases from V and 0 bases from J; bases unmatched to any gene: 5. The CDR3 region is CASSVSGQGSYEQYF. In DNA form, the CDR3 reads TGTGCCAGCAGTGTTTCAGGACAGGGCTCCTACGAGCAGTACTTC.